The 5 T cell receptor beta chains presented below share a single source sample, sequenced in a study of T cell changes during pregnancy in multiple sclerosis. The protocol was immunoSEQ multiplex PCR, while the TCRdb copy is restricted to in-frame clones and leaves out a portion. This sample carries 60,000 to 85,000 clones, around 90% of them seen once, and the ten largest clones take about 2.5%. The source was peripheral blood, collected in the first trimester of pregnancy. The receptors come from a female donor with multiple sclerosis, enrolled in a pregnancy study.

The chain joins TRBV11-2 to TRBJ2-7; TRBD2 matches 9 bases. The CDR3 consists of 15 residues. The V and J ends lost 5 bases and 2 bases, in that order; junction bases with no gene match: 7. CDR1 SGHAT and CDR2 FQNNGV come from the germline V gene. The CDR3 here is CASSQAGGTPYEQYF. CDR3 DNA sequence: TGTGCCAGCAGCCAAGCGGGAGGTACCCCCTACGAGCAGTACTTC.

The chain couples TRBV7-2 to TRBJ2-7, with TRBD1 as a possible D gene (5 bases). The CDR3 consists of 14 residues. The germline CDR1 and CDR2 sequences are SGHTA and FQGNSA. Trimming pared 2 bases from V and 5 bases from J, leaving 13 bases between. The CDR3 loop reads CASSLMRGRDEQYF. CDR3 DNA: TGTGCCAGCAGCTTAATGAGAGGCAGGGACGAGCAGTACTTC.

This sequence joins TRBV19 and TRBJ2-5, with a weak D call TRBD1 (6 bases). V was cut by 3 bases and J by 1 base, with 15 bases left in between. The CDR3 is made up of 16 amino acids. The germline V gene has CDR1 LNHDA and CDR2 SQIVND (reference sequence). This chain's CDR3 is CASSISGTKGQETQYF. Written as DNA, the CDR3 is TGTGCCAGTAGTATCTCCGGGACAAAAGGCCAAGAGACCCAGTACTTC.

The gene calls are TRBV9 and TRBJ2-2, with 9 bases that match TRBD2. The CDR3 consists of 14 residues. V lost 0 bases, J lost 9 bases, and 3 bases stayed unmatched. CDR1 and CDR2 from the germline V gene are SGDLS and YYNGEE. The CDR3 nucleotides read TGTGCCAGCAGCGTAGGCGGGGGGGCTCGGGAGCTGTTTTTT. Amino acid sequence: CASSVGGGARELFF.

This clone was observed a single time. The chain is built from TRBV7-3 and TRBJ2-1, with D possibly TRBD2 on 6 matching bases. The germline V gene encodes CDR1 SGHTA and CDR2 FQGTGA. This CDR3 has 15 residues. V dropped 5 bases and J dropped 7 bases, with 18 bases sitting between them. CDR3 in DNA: TGTGCCAGCAGCCCAACTAGCACGGGACTTAATGAGCAGTTCTTC. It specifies CASSPTSTGLNEQFF.